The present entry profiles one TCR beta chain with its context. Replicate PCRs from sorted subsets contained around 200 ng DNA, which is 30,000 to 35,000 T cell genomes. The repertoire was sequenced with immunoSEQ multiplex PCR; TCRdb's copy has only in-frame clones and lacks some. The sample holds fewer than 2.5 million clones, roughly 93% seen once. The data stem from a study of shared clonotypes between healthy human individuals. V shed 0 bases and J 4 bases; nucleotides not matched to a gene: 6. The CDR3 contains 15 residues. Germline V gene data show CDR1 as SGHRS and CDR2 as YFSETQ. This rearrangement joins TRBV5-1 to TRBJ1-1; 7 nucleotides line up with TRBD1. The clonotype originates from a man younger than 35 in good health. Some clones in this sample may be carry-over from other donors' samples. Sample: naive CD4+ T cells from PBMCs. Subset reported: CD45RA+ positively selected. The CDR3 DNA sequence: TGCGCCAGCAGCTTGGCGTTGACAGGGAGCACTGAAGCTTTCTTT. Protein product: CASSLALTGSTEAFF.